This record covers a single T cell receptor beta chain. This entry comes from a study of blood T cell repertoires in COVID-19. Turning to the study itself: The samples span acute and convalescent COVID-19 from the United States, Italy and Spain. Sources were T cells, B-cell-depleted T cells, or PBMCs; the material itself was cDNA or gDNA.

The authors' processing: Amplifying reference gene primers gave estimates of nucleated cell counts. Only in-frame clones appear in the TCRdb table, and some are missing; sequencing was by immunoSEQ multiplex PCR. V, J and clone size reflect that table, while D and trimming were determined from the DNA. The data hold about 330,000 clones, with 89% observed a single time. V was cut by 6 bases and J by 3 bases, with 15 bases left in between. The germline gives CDR1 MDHEN, CDR2 SYDVKM. The CDR3 is made up of 14 amino acids. The TCR sequence derives from a man aged 18 to 29 who had recovered from COVID-19. This sequence joins TRBV28 and TRBJ2-7, with a weak D call TRBD2 (6 bases). The sample consisted of peripheral blood. The CDR3 nucleotides read TGTGCCAGCAGCCTTGGAGGGGCCAGCTACGAGCAGTACTTC. This codes for CASSLGGASYEQYF.